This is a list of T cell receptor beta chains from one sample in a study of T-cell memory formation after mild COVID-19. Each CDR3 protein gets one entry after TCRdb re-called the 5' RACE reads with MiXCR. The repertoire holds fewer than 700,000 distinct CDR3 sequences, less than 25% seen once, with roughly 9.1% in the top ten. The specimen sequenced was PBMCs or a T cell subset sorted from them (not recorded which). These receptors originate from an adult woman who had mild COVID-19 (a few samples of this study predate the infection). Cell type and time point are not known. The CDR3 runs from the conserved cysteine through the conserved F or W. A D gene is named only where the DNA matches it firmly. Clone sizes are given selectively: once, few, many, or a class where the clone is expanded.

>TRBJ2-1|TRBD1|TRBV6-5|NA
TGTGCCAGCAGTTACTCTTGGGGGAGGACAGGGGGAGGCAATGAGCAGTTCTTC
CASSYSWGRTGGGNEQFF
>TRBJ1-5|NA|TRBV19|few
TGTGCCAGCCGACGGGTGTCCACTCAGCCCCAGCATTTT
CASRRVSTQPQHF
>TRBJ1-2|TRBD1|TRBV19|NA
TGTGCCTGCAAACCGACAGGGTCCGGCTACACCTTC
CACKPTGSGYTF
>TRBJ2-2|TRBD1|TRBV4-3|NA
TGCGCCAGCAGCCAAGATCGGCCAGGGGGCTTGGGCACCGGGGAGCTGTTTTTT
CASSQDRPGGLGTGELFF
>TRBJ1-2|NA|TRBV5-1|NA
TGCGCCAGCAGCCCGGAGGGGGGCCCCTATGGCTACACCTTC
CASSPEGGPYGYTF
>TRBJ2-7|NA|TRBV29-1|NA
TGCAGCGTCCGCCCGACGGTGGGGTCTGGCGAGCAGTACTTC
CSVRPTVGSGEQYF
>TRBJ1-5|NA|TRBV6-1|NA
TGTGCCAGCGCGGGAGAACAGCCCCAGCATTTT
CASAGEQPQHF
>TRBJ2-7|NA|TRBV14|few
TGTGCCAGCAGCCAAGATTGGGATAAACACTCCTACGAGCAGTACTTC
CASSQDWDKHSYEQYF
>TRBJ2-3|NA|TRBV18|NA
TGTGCCAGCTCGGTGGAGGCAGATACGCAGTATTTT
CASSVEADTQYF
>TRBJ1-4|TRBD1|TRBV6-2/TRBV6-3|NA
TGTGCCAGCAGTTCCACCCCCAGGGGGATGTTTTTT
CASSSTPRGMFF
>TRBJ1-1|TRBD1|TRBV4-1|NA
TGCGCCAGCAGCCAGATGACAGGGTCTTCCTCGGGGACTGAAGCTTTCTTT
CASSQMTGSSSGTEAFF
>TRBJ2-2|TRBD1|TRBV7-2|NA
TGTGCCAGCAGCTCCGGGACAGGGTCCGGGGAGCTGTTTTTT
CASSSGTGSGELFF
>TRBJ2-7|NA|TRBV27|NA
TGTGCCAGCAGTTTGCGGCAGAGCTACGAGCAGTACTTC
CASSLRQSYEQYF
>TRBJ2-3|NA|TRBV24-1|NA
TGTGCCGTATCAGGAGGGGGGGAAGATACGCAGTATTTT
CAVSGGGEDTQYF
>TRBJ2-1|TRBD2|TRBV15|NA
TGTGCCACCTGGACTAGCGGGCCTATCGGTGGGCAGTTCTTC
CATWTSGPIGGQFF
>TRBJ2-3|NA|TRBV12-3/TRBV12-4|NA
TGTGCCAGCAGTCTGCCGAAGTACGGTGCAGATACGCAGTATTTT
CASSLPKYGADTQYF
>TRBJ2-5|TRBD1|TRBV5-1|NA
TGCGCCAGCAGCCTGGGGACAGATCAGACCCAGTACTTC
CASSLGTDQTQYF
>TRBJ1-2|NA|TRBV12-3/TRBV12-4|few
TGTGCCAGCAGTTCTGACCCTCAGTGGCGGCCCTCCGCTGGCTACACCTTC
CASSSDPQWRPSAGYTF
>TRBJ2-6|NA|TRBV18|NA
TGTGCCAGCTCAGATTATGGGGGGCCTGGGGCCAACGTCCTGACTTTC
CASSDYGGPGANVLTF
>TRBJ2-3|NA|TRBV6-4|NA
TGTGCCAGCAGTTCGACTAGTACCTCAGATACGCAGTATTTT
CASSSTSTSDTQYF
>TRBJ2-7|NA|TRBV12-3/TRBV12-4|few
TGTGCCAGCAGTCCGACTCGGACTGATTCAGAGCAGTACTTC
CASSPTRTDSEQYF
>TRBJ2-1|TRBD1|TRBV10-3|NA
TGTGCCATCAGGGGGACAGGGGTAAATGAGCAGTTCTTC
CAIRGTGVNEQFF
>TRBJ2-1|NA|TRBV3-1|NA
TGTGCCAGCAGCCAACTTGCGGGTTCCTACAATGAGCAGTTCTTC
CASSQLAGSYNEQFF
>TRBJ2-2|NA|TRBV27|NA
TGTGCCAGCGCCCATTGGGTGGACACCGGGGAGCTGTTTTTT
CASAHWVDTGELFF
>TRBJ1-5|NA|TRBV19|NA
TGTGCCAGTAGTAAGGGAAGGCAGCCCCAGCATTTT
CASSKGRQPQHF
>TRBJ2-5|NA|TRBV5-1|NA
TGCGCCAGCAGCTTGGTCTATGGGGGGCCGGGAAAGACCCAGTACTTC
CASSLVYGGPGKTQYF
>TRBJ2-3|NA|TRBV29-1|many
TGCAGCGTTGGCCAGCGGGTGAGCACAGATACGCAGTATTTT
CSVGQRVSTDTQYF
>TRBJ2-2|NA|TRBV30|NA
TGTGCCTGGAATCTTAACACCGGGGAGCTGTTTTTT
CAWNLNTGELFF
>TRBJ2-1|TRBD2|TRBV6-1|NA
TGTGCCAGCAGTCATCTGACTAGCGGGAGGGCCTACAATGAGCAGTTCTTC
CASSHLTSGRAYNEQFF
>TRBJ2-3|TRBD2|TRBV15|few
TGTGCCACCAAGCTAGGACTAGCGGGAGCAGGTGGGATCGATACGCAGTATTTT
CATKLGLAGAGGIDTQYF
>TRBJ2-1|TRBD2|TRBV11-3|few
TGTGCCAGCAGCTTTCGGACTAGCGGGTACTACAATGAGCAGTTCTTC
CASSFRTSGYYNEQFF
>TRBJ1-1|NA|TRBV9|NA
TGTGCCAGCAGCGTAGCTCAACAGGGAAGGGAAGCTTTCTTT
CASSVAQQGREAFF
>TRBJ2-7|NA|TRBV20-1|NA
TGCAGTGCCAGCAGAGGGAGCAAAGAGCAGTACTTC
CSASRGSKEQYF
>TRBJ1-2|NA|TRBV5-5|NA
TGTGCCAGCACCACCCAGGGTAATAGAGGCGGCTACACCTTC
CASTTQGNRGGYTF
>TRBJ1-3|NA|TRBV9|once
TGTGCCAGCAGCGTAGCCCCTCTAGGCAGCAAGTCTCCCTCTGGAAACACCATATATTTT
CASSVAPLGSKSPSGNTIYF
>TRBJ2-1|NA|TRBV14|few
TGTGCCAGCAGCCAACTAAGCGCTGGGGATGGTGAGCAGTTCTTC
CASSQLSAGDGEQFF
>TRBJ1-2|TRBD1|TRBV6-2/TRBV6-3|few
TGTGCCAGCAGTGACAGGGTTGGCTATGGCTACACCTTC
CASSDRVGYGYTF
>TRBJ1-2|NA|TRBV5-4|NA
TGTGCCAGCAGCCGCCCGGGAACGCCGAGCTATGGCTACACCTTC
CASSRPGTPSYGYTF
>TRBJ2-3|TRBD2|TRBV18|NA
TGTGCCAGCTCACCGGGACTAGCGGACCTCACAGATACGCAGTATTTT
CASSPGLADLTDTQYF
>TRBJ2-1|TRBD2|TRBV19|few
TGTGCCAGTAGTATACTAGCGGGAGTACGCAATGAGCAGTTCTTC
CASSILAGVRNEQFF
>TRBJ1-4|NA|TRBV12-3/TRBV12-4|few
TGTGCCAGCAGTTTTCGGGGAGGTTGGGGTGAAAAACTGTTTTTT
CASSFRGGWGEKLFF
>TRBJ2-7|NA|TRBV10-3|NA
TGTGCCATCAGTGAAAGAAACCCCGCAAGCTACGAGCAGTACTTC
CAISERNPASYEQYF
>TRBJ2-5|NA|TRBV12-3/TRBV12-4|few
TGTGCCAGCAGTTTAAGGGAGTCGGAGACCCAGTACTTC
CASSLRESETQYF
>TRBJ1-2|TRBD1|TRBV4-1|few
TGCGCCAGCAGCCTCGCCTGGGACAGTACGAACTATGGCTACACCTTC
CASSLAWDSTNYGYTF
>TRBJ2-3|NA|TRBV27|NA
TGTGCCAGCAGTTTCTCGTGGGGAGATACGCAGTATTTT
CASSFSWGDTQYF
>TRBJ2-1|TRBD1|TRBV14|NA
TGTGCCAGCAGCCGAAGGGACAGGGGGCGGAACAATGAGCAGTTCTTC
CASSRRDRGRNNEQFF
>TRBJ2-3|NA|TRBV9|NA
TGTGCCAGCAGCGTAGCCCCGGGACCATCTAGCACAGATACGCAGTATTTT
CASSVAPGPSSTDTQYF
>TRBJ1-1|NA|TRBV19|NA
TGTGCCAGTAGTACTGGAGAGGGCACTGAAGCTTTCTTT
CASSTGEGTEAFF
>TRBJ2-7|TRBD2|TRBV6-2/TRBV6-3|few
TGTGCCAGCAGTACTACTAGCGGGAGAACCTACGAGCAGTACTTC
CASSTTSGRTYEQYF
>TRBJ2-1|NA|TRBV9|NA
TGTGCCAGCAGCTATGACAATGAGCAGTTCTTC
CASSYDNEQFF